One T cell receptor (beta chain) is described in this entry. Germline V lookup: CDR1 SGHAT, CDR2 FQNNGV. The V gene lost 6 bases and the J gene lost 3 bases, with 17 bases spanning the gap. This CDR3 comprises 15 residues. The data are from a study of blood T cell repertoires in COVID-19. Study details: T cells, B-cell-depleted T cells, or PBMCs supplied cDNA or gDNA.

Enrolled during active infection, Seattle patients were then followed longitudinally. Repertoires were generated with immunoSEQ multiplex PCR, while TCRdb's copy carries only in-frame clones and drops some. The data show some 290,000 clones, less than 90% seen once. The sample taken for sequencing was peripheral blood. The chain is built from TRBV11-2 and TRBJ1-2; D is possibly TRBD1 (6 bases). This TCR came from a woman aged 30 to 39 with COVID-19, enrolled during active disease. The CDR3 loop reads CASSIQGRGDYGYTF. The CDR3 nucleotides read TGTGCCAGCAGTATCCAGGGGCGAGGGGACTATGGCTACACCTTC.